The present TCR beta chain was sequenced within a study of beta chain features in type 1 diabetes. Points from the study as a whole: VDJ junctions in type 1 diabetes patients carried more deletions and fewer insertions. Reads derived from cDNA could over-represent cells showing high TCR expression. Moderately but significantly shorter TCRB CDR3s were found in Type 1 diabetes patients in all four CD4+ subsets.

Sorting of CD4+ naive, central memory, regulatory and stem cell-like memory cells was performed via CD45RO/CCR7/CD25/CD127/CD95/CD27. Expressed TCRB transcripts were sequenced, since all the RNA that had been isolated was reverse transcribed. Assay: immunoSEQ multiplex PCR; the TCRdb copy retains only in-frame clones and omits some. The sample has about 360,000 clones, 10% to 15% seen once. Worth noting for this clone: No antigen is known for it.

This CDR3 is 14 amino acids long. Unmatched junction bases numbered 10, after V lost 7 bases and J lost 6 bases. CDR1 and CDR2 (germline): LNHDA, SQIVND (reference sequence). Material for sequencing was naive CD4+ T cells from blood. The TCR originated in a man aged 18 to 30 in good health. The chain couples TRBV19 to TRBJ2-7; 9 bases agree with TRBD2. The CDR3 nucleotides read TGTGCCAGTAAGGTGGTAGCGGGAGTTGGCGAGCAGTACTTC. Amino acid sequence: CASKVVAGVGEQYF.